Shown below are 5 T cell receptor beta chains from a single sample sequenced in a study of vaccination effects on CD4 cells after COVID-19. Their antigens remain unidentified. Measured with immunoSEQ multiplex PCR; TCRdb has only the in-frame clones, and not every one. This sample has 45,000 to 65,000 clones, with just under 80% found just once. Isolation of CD4+ T cells took place after nine to ten days of culture. The vaccine given was either BNT162b2 or mRNA-1273, in two doses. Sequenced material: CD4+ T cells from PBMCs cultured without peptide, taken after COVID-19 vaccination. These receptors came from a human donor who received a COVID-19 vaccine.

The DNA of the CDR3 is TGTGCCAGCAGGAGGGAGAACAGGGGGCAAGCTTTCTTT. As protein: CASRRENRGQAFF. This chain connects TRBV2 to TRBJ1-1, with 9 bases matching TRBD1. Germline V lookup: CDR1 SNHLY, CDR2 FYNNEI. V was clipped by 6 bases and J by 9 bases; unmatched bases: 8. CDR3 size: 13 residues. The full variable domain, completed using reference TRBV2 and TRBJ1-1, is EPEVTQTPSHQVTQMGQEVILRCVPISNHLYFYWYRQILGQKVEFLVSFYNNEISEKSEIFDDQFSVERPDGSNFTLKIRSTKLEDSAMYFCASRRENRGQAFFGQGTRLTVV.

The chain is built from TRBV28 and TRBJ2-3; 7 nucleotides agree with TRBD2. The CDR3 totals 13 residues. V lost 8 bases, J lost 3 bases, and 5 bases stayed unmatched. CDR1 and CDR2 (germline): MDHEN, SYDVKM. The DNA of the CDR3 is TGTGCCAGCGAAACTAGCGTAACAGATACGCAGTATTTT. It codes for CASETSVTDTQYF.

The V gene is TRBV5-6, the J gene TRBJ2-2; D gene ambiguous. V was pared by 4 bases and J by 0 bases, with 16 bases between. This CDR3 spans 17 amino acids. The germline V gene has CDR1 SGHDT and CDR2 YYEEEE. As DNA, the CDR3 is TGTGCCAGCAGCCGGGCACGGCAGACAACGAACACCGGGGAGCTGTTTTTT. Translation: CASSRARQTTNTGELFF.

This clone was detected a few times. This chain links TRBV25-1 with TRBJ1-6; maybe TRBD1 (6 bases). The CDR3 length is 15 residues. V gave up 2 bases and J gave up 9 bases, with 14 bases separating them. Germline values: CDR1 MGHDK, CDR2 SYGVNS. CDR3 sequence (DNA): TGTGCCAGCAGTGAACCCACAGGGATAGGTTCACCCCTCCACTTT. It yields the protein CASSEPTGIGSPLHF.

The J gene is TRBJ2-7, the V gene TRBV7-2; D remains unclear. V lost 5 bases, J lost 6 bases, and 11 bases lay in between. The CDR3 sequence is 12 residues long. Germline-derived CDR1 and CDR2 are SGHTA and FQGNSA. As DNA, the CDR3 is TGTGCCAGCAGCACCCCCGGCCTCGAGCAGTACTTC. Residues: CASSTPGLEQYF.